This record concerns one T cell receptor (beta chain) sequence. Its antigen remains unidentified. The germline V gene encodes CDR1 MNHEY and CDR2 SVGAGI. The CDR3 covers 15 residues. The ends lost 4 bases at V and 6 bases at J; junction bases unmatched: 6. Generated by immunoSEQ multiplex PCR, the TCRdb table keeps only in-frame clones and is missing some. Of tens of thousands of clones in the sample, 96% were seen once. The data are from a study of cytomegalovirus exposure and HLA in healthy donors. Findings and limits, study-wide: Clusters of TCRs from the first cohort tended to co-occur in the roughly 120 validation repertoires (as a later analysis found).

Source material: PBMCs. The rearrangement joins TRBV6-5 to TRBJ2-1; 10 nucleotides agree with TRBD2. This TCR was sampled from a young woman in good health and CMV-seropositive. The CDR3 DNA sequence: TGTGCCAGCAGTTTACTAGCGGGAATCTTCAATGAGCAGTTCTTC. Translated: CASSLLAGIFNEQFF.